A selection of T cell receptor beta chains follows, all from one sample in a study of blood T cell repertoires in COVID-19. Assay: immunoSEQ multiplex PCR; the TCRdb copy retains only in-frame clones and omits some. The sample includes about 390,000 clones, around 87% of them seen just once. The specimen was peripheral blood. Receptor source: a woman aged 55-75 years with COVID-19, enrolled during active disease. CDR3s include the opening cysteine and the closing phenylalanine or tryptophan. A D gene is named only where the DNA matches it firmly. Only part of the rows carry a size: once, few, many, or a class if the clone is expanded.

d_call: TRBD1
v_call: TRBV5-4
j_call: TRBJ1-4
clone_size: -
cdr3_nt: TGTGCCAGCAGCTTGCGAGGGGGCGAAAAACTGTTTTTT
cdr3_aa: CASSLRGGEKLFF

d_call: -
v_call: TRBV4-1
j_call: TRBJ1-1
clone_size: -
cdr3_nt: TGCGCCAGCAGCCAAGAGGGCAGTATGAACACTGAAGCTTTCTTT
cdr3_aa: CASSQEGSMNTEAFF

d_call: TRBD1
v_call: TRBV7-2
j_call: TRBJ1-3
clone_size: -
cdr3_nt: TGTGCCAGCAGCTCACGGGACAGGGGGATTGGAAACACCATATATTTT
cdr3_aa: CASSSRDRGIGNTIYF

d_call: -
v_call: TRBV19
j_call: TRBJ2-1
clone_size: -
cdr3_nt: TGTGCCAGTAGCGAGAACAATGAGCAGTTCTTC
cdr3_aa: CASSENNEQFF

d_call: -
v_call: TRBV19
j_call: TRBJ2-1
clone_size: -
cdr3_nt: TGTGCCAGTAGTATATTGGGGCGGGACTCCTACAATGAGCAGTTCTTC
cdr3_aa: CASSILGRDSYNEQFF

d_call: -
v_call: TRBV6-5
j_call: TRBJ2-5
clone_size: -
cdr3_nt: TGTGCCAGCAGTTTGGGCCGGGAGACCCAGTACTTC
cdr3_aa: CASSLGRETQYF

d_call: TRBD1
v_call: TRBV9
j_call: TRBJ1-2
clone_size: -
cdr3_nt: TGTGCCAGCAGCCCGGGACAGGGGGCATTTGGCTACACCTTC
cdr3_aa: CASSPGQGAFGYTF

d_call: TRBD2
v_call: TRBV3-1/TRBV3-2
j_call: TRBJ2-7
clone_size: once
cdr3_nt: TGTGCCAGCAGCCAAGATTCGGGCGGGGGGCCCCTTGGGGAGCAGTACTTC
cdr3_aa: CASSQDSGGGPLGEQYF

d_call: TRBD1
v_call: TRBV7-3
j_call: TRBJ1-6
clone_size: -
cdr3_nt: TGTGCCAGCAGCTTAAATGCAGGGGGAGTTTCACCCCTCCACTTT
cdr3_aa: CASSLNAGGVSPLHF

d_call: TRBD1
v_call: TRBV12-5
j_call: TRBJ2-1
clone_size: -
cdr3_nt: TGTGCTAGTGGTTCGGTGACAGGGGTCGACAATGAGCAGTTCTTC
cdr3_aa: CASGSVTGVDNEQFF

d_call: -
v_call: TRBV7-2
j_call: TRBJ1-4
clone_size: -
cdr3_nt: TGTGCCAGCAGTCTACAGGGTTATGGTGAAAAACTGTTTTTT
cdr3_aa: CASSLQGYGEKLFF

d_call: -
v_call: TRBV5-1
j_call: TRBJ2-7
clone_size: -
cdr3_nt: TGCGCCAGCAGCTTGGGTCGGTACGAGCAGTACTTC
cdr3_aa: CASSLGRYEQYF

d_call: TRBD1
v_call: TRBV6-6
j_call: TRBJ1-5
clone_size: -
cdr3_nt: TGTGCCAGCAGTCAGACAGGGACTGCTCAGCCCCAGCATTTT
cdr3_aa: CASSQTGTAQPQHF

d_call: TRBD2
v_call: TRBV5-1
j_call: TRBJ2-1
clone_size: -
cdr3_nt: TGCGCCAGCAGCTTGGAGACTAGCGGGCGATACAATGAGCAGTTCTTC
cdr3_aa: CASSLETSGRYNEQFF

d_call: TRBD1
v_call: TRBV6-5
j_call: TRBJ2-7
clone_size: -
cdr3_nt: TGTGCCAGCAGTCGACAGGGGATCCCTAACTACGAGCAGTACTTC
cdr3_aa: CASSRQGIPNYEQYF

d_call: -
v_call: TRBV7-9
j_call: TRBJ2-3
clone_size: few
cdr3_nt: TGTGCCAGCAGCTTAAACGCGGGGCCAGATACGCAGTATTTT
cdr3_aa: CASSLNAGPDTQYF

d_call: -
v_call: TRBV6-1
j_call: TRBJ1-6
clone_size: few
cdr3_nt: TGTGCCAGCAGTGAAGCGCGGGAGGCCCCCAATTCACCCCTCCACTTT
cdr3_aa: CASSEAREAPNSPLHF

d_call: TRBD1
v_call: TRBV28
j_call: TRBJ2-3
clone_size: -
cdr3_nt: TGTGCCAGCAGTTTCCGGGACAGCCGAACAGATACGCAGTATTTT
cdr3_aa: CASSFRDSRTDTQYF

d_call: -
v_call: TRBV30
j_call: TRBJ2-7
clone_size: -
cdr3_nt: TGTGCCTGCGCCAGTCACTACGAGCAGTACTTC
cdr3_aa: CACASHYEQYF

d_call: TRBD1
v_call: TRBV6-6
j_call: TRBJ1-5
clone_size: -
cdr3_nt: TGTGCCAGCAGCTGGACAGGGGACAATCAGCCCCAGCATTTT
cdr3_aa: CASSWTGDNQPQHF

d_call: -
v_call: TRBV9
j_call: TRBJ1-2
clone_size: -
cdr3_nt: TGTGCCAGCAGCGGTTTGGGACTCCCGAGTGGCTACACCTTC
cdr3_aa: CASSGLGLPSGYTF

d_call: -
v_call: TRBV19
j_call: TRBJ2-3
clone_size: -
cdr3_nt: TGTGCCAGTAGTGAGGTCCGTCTCACAGATACGCAGTATTTT
cdr3_aa: CASSEVRLTDTQYF